Presented here are 21 T cell receptor beta chains from one specimen sequenced in a study of read filtering for tumor transcriptome and immune sequencing. The library was built from about 370 ng RNA with molecular barcoded adaptors for alpha/delta and beta/gamma chains. MiXCR, run by TCRdb on the reads, gives a single entry per CDR3 protein. Of 35,000 to 50,000 distinct CDR3 sequences in the sample, 20% are singletons; the top ten hold over 35%. Material: a population of CD138-negative cells sorted from bone marrow. Receptors were obtained from a donor aged 40 or older with multiple myeloma.

This clonotype was seen at least ten times. The chain combines TRBV6-2 or TRBV6-3 with TRBJ2-7; the D gene is possibly TRBD2 (5 bases). This CDR3 region has 16 residues. Germline V gene sequence: CDR1 MNHEY, CDR2 SVGEGT. With 0 bases removed from V and 1 base from J, the gap between germline ends came to 13 bases. The CDR3 DNA reads TGTGCCAGCAGTTACTCGCCGGACTTACCGTCCTACGAGCAGTACTTC. Translated: CASSYSPDLPSYEQYF.

This clonotype has a count of ten or more. The CDR3 loop is CASSPWLAGGEGQYF. The CDR3 DNA reads TGCGCCAGCAGCCCCTGGCTAGCGGGAGGTGAGGGTCAGTACTTC. The genes are TRBV4-3 and TRBJ2-4; 11 nucleotides match TRBD2. CDR1 is LGHNA, CDR2 YSLEER, per germline. There are 15 residues in the CDR3. V lost 4 bases to trimming and J lost 12 bases; unmatched junction nucleotides: 11.

As for this clonotype: This may stem from a read error, because a much larger clone lies one nucleotide away. The chain uses TRBV2 and TRBJ1-1, with unresolved D. V was clipped by 8 bases and J by 0 bases, with 7 bases between them. Looked up from germline, CDR1 is SNHLY and CDR2 is FYNNEI. This CDR3 comprises 12 residues. CDR3 amino acids: CASGWMNTEAFF. CDR3 DNA sequence: TGTGCCAGCGGATGGATGAACACTGAAGCTTTCTTT. Full variable domain (missing parts from reference TRBV2 and TRBJ1-1): EPEVTQTPSHQVTQMGQEVILRCVPISNHLYFYWYRQILGQKVEFLVSFYNNEISEKSEIFDDQFSVERPDGSNFTLKIRSTKLEDSAMYFCASGWMNTEAFFGQGTRLTVV.

Worth noting for this clonotype: This may arise from a read error, as a much more abundant clone is one base away. DNA of the CDR3: TGCAGCGCGATTCGAGCGGGGTTCACAAATACGCAGTATTTT. It is translated as CSAIRAGFTNTQYF. V is TRBV29-1 and J is TRBJ2-3; the match to TRBD2 covers 7 bases. The CDR3 extends over 14 amino acids. Per the germline V gene, CDR1 is SQVTM and CDR2 is ANQGSEA.

Ten or more counts support this clonotype. A much larger clone sits a single nucleotide away, making a read error possible. This chain links TRBV28 with TRBJ2-3; D unresolved. The V gene lost 4 bases and the J gene lost 5 bases, with 4 bases spanning the gap. The CDR3 consists of 11 residues. Looked up from germline, CDR1 is MDHEN and CDR2 is SYDVKM. The DNA of the CDR3 is TGTGCCAGCAGTTCCAGAGATACGCAGTATTTT. It codes for CASSSRDTQYF.

This clonotype was seen repeatedly, ten times or more. The chain combines TRBV7-2 with TRBJ2-5; D call uncertain. Trimming removed 0 bases from V and 6 bases from J, with 11 bases in between. Germline lookup yields CDR1 SGHTA and CDR2 FQGNSA. The CDR3 contains 14 residues. The CDR3 bases are TGTGCCAGCAGCTTAGCTAGCCAGCGCAAGACCCAGTACTTC. As protein: CASSLASQRKTQYF.

The sample holds one count of this clonotype. One base separates it from a far larger clone, so it is likely a read error. V gene TRBV28 combines with J gene TRBJ1-4; no clear D gene. The CDR3 has 14 amino acids. From germline, CDR1 is MDHEN and CDR2 SYDVKM. The CDR3 sequence: CASSLSTNTDTRYF. The CDR3 coding sequence is TGTGCCAGCAGTTTGTCCACGAACACAGATACGCGGTATTTT.

Many counts were recorded for this clonotype. The J gene is TRBJ2-2, the V gene TRBV28; no clear D. Trimming removed 3 bases from V and 6 bases from J, with 20 bases in between. This CDR3 has 17 residues. Germline values: CDR1 MDHEN, CDR2 SYDVKM. CDR3 loop: CASSFSPDLFQAGELFF. DNA of the CDR3: TGTGCCAGCAGTTTCTCGCCGGACCTGTTCCAAGCCGGGGAGCTGTTTTTT.

V gene TRBV12-5 combines with J gene TRBJ2-3; D perhaps matches TRBD2 (6 bases). Between the trimmed V and J ends, which lost 1 base and 5 bases, there was a span of 28 bases. Germline assignment: CDR1 LGHNT and CDR2 FRNRAP. The CDR3 sequence is 20 residues long. Written as DNA, the CDR3 is TGTGCTAGTGGTTTGGGGGACCTCGGGATAAGGCGGGATAGACTAGATACGCAGTATTTT. Its protein is CASGLGDLGIRRDRLDTQYF.

On this clonotype itself: A read error may account for a junction end that differs from germline. V is TRBV7-3 and J is TRBJ2-1; D may be TRBD1 or TRBD2 (5 bases each). Germline lookup yields CDR1 SGHTA and CDR2 FQGTGA. The CDR3 extends over 16 amino acids. Here the CDR3 DNA reads TGTGCCAGCAGCCCACGGGACGCGAGGTCCTACAATGAGCAGTCCTTC. This gives the protein CASSPRDARSYNEQSF.

This clonotype was counted ten times or more. The genes are TRBV6-2 or TRBV6-3 and TRBJ2-2; no firm D call. The CDR3 has 13 amino acids. Germline assignment: CDR1 MNHEY and CDR2 SVGEGT. Trimming removed 5 bases from V and 1 base from J, with 5 bases in between. Written as DNA, the CDR3 is TGTGCCAGCAGTCCCCGGAACACCGGGGAGCTGTTTTTT. Protein: CASSPRNTGELFF.

The table lists this clonotype with many counts. The gene calls are TRBV19 and TRBJ2-1; 12 nucleotides agree with TRBD2. The CDR3 consists of 18 residues. J was trimmed by 6 bases and V by 7 bases; bases with no gene match: 16. Germline V gives CDR1 LNHDA, CDR2 SQIVND (reference sequence). The CDR3 loop is CASIRDGLAGGPGNEQFF. CDR3 nucleotide sequence: TGTGCCAGTATCCGCGACGGGCTAGCGGGAGGGCCAGGCAATGAGCAGTTCTTC.

This clonotype was picked up many times. The CDR3 DNA reads as TGTGCCAGCAGTTCGATTGGTACGCAGTATTTT. Amino acids: CASSSIGTQYF. The V and J genes are TRBV6-2 or TRBV6-3 and TRBJ1-4; D ambiguous. The end of the DNA is better explained by TRBJ2-3, so the J call may be wrong. The CDR3 runs 11 residues. CDR1 MNHEY and CDR2 SVGEGT come from the germline V gene.

This clonotype was detected ten times or more. This rearrangement joins TRBV10-3 to TRBJ2-1; D is perhaps TRBD1 or TRBD2 (6 bases each). Trimming removed 3 bases at V and 5 bases at J, with 17 bases between. This CDR3 is built from 16 residues. CDR1 and CDR2 (germline): ENHRY, SYGVKD. The CDR3 bases are TGTGCCATCAGTGACTTCGACAGGAGGGCGGACAATGAGCAGTTCTTC. Translation: CAISDFDRRADNEQFF.

This clonotype has ten or more counts. The CDR3 sequence: CSVALREVGTDTQYF. CDR3 nucleotides: TGCAGCGTTGCGTTGAGGGAGGTTGGCACAGATACGCAGTATTTT. The J gene is TRBJ2-3, the V gene TRBV29-1; the D gene is possibly TRBD2 (6 bases). This CDR3 is 15 amino acids long. The germline V gene has CDR1 SQVTM and CDR2 ANQGSEA. The germline V and J ends were trimmed by 4 bases and 1 base, with 15 bases remaining between them.

This clonotype was counted ten times or more. The chain combines TRBV6-2 or TRBV6-3 with TRBJ2-2; 9 bases line up with TRBD2. In germline, CDR1 is MNHEY, CDR2 SVGEGT. The CDR3 extends over 18 amino acids. V shed 0 bases and J 1 base; nucleotides not matched to a gene: 6. This CDR3 reads CASSYSEGLALNTGELFF. The CDR3 nucleotides are TGTGCCAGCAGTTACTCAGAGGGACTAGCTCTGAACACCGGGGAGCTGTTTTTT.

This clonotype was recorded many times. J is TRBJ2-5 and V is TRBV19, with TRBD2 matching 10 bases. The CDR3 has 16 residues. The V gene's germline CDR1 is LNHDA and CDR2 SQIVND (reference sequence). The ends lost 5 bases at V and 4 bases at J; junction bases unmatched: 10. The CDR3: CASSPFSGRWRETQYF. DNA of the CDR3: TGTGCCAGTAGTCCCTTTAGCGGGAGGTGGCGAGAGACCCAGTACTTC.

The chain is built from TRBV14 and TRBJ1-2, with D unresolved. The CDR3 is 15 residues long. V lost 3 bases and J 3 bases, leaving 14 bases between the germline ends. Germline V gives CDR1 SGHDN, CDR2 FVKESK. The CDR3 nucleotides are TGTGCCAGCAGCCAGGAAGCGGGCAGCCACTATGGCTACACCTTC. The encoded protein is CASSQEAGSHYGYTF.

A word on this clonotype: With a far larger clone one base away, a read error is the likely cause. The V call is TRBV11-2, the J call TRBJ2-1; tentatively, D is TRBD2 (5 bases). The CDR3 spans 15 residues. Germline CDR1 and CDR2: SGHAT and FQNNGV. The ends were cut back, 4 bases at V and 5 bases at J, with 15 bases in the middle. The chain's CDR3 is CASSSDYSLNNEQFF. In DNA, the CDR3 is TGTGCCAGCAGCTCAGACTACTCCCTCAACAATGAGCAGTTCTTC.

This clonotype occurred many times. V and J are TRBV2 and TRBJ2-3, with a weak D call TRBD1 (6 bases). Germline values: CDR1 SNHLY, CDR2 FYNNEI. V was trimmed by 4 bases and J by 6 bases, leaving 11 bases between them. This CDR3 contains 13 residues. Here the CDR3 DNA reads TGTGCCAGCAGTGTATCGACAGGCGATACGCAGTATTTT. It encodes CASSVSTGDTQYF.

V is TRBV12-3 or TRBV12-4 and J is TRBJ1-5, with D perhaps matching TRBD1 (5 bases). Trimming shortened V by 1 base and J by 2 bases, and 12 bases separated the two germline ends. The CDR3 loop spans 16 amino acids. The CDR3 coding sequence is TGTGCCAGCAGTTTAGGGACCGGGACCCGCAATCAGCCCCAGCATTTT. Translated, it gives CASSLGTGTRNQPQHF.